These T cell receptor beta chains were read from a single sample in a study of T cell changes during pregnancy in multiple sclerosis. Profiling relied on immunoSEQ multiplex PCR, and the TCRdb table lists in-frame clones only, not all of them. The table records 85,000 to 120,000 clones, around 90% of them present only once. Sequences were derived from peripheral blood, sampled before pregnancy. The receptor source for this set is a female donor with multiple sclerosis, enrolled in a pregnancy study. The CDR3 runs from the conserved cysteine through the conserved F or W. D genes are given only for firm matches. Clone size, where shown, is once, few, many, or a class for clones that have expanded.

V gene	clone size	D gene	J gene	CDR3 DNA	CDR3 protein
TRBV28	-	-	TRBJ2-7	TGTGCCAGCAGTTTAGTCGACAACTACGAGCAGTACTTC	CASSLVDNYEQYF
TRBV6-5	-	TRBD1	TRBJ1-3	TGTGCCAGCAGCCGACAAGGGACAGCTGGAAACACCATATATTTT	CASSRQGTAGNTIYF
TRBV19	-	TRBD1	TRBJ1-2	TGTGCCAGTAGTATACAGGGGACAGGGAGGGGCTACACCTTC	CASSIQGTGRGYTF
TRBV15	-	TRBD2	TRBJ2-1	TGTGCCACCAGCAGAGATCAACTAGCGGGAGTGTTCAATGAGCAGTTCTTC	CATSRDQLAGVFNEQFF
TRBV7-9	-	-	TRBJ2-1	TGTGCCAGCAGCTCCACCCTAGACCCCTCCTACAATGAGCAGTTCTTC	CASSSTLDPSYNEQFF
TRBV5-5	-	TRBD2	TRBJ2-1	TGTGCCAGCAGCCCTACTGGTAGCGGGAGACGTAGCAATGAGCAGTTCTTC	CASSPTGSGRRSNEQFF
TRBV19	-	-	TRBJ1-5	TGTGCCAGTAGTATGTCGGACAGACCCTATCAGCCCCAGCATTTT	CASSMSDRPYQPQHF
TRBV5-1	-	-	TRBJ1-1	TGCGCCAGCAGCTTGGGACAGATCAGCCGTCGGGACACTGAAGCTTTCTTT	CASSLGQISRRDTEAFF
TRBV30	-	TRBD2	TRBJ2-1	TGTGCCTGGAGTGGGGGGACTAGCTCCTACAATGAGCAGTTCTTC	CAWSGGTSSYNEQFF
TRBV7-2	few	-	TRBJ2-7	TGTGCCAGCAGCTTAGCTTCGACTACCTCCTACGAGCAGTACTTC	CASSLASTTSYEQYF
TRBV7-2	-	-	TRBJ1-2	TGTGCCAGCAGCTTATATGTCAGGTCGATGGGCGGCTACACCTTC	CASSLYVRSMGGYTF
TRBV27	-	TRBD1	TRBJ1-4	TGTGCCAGCAGAAGCCTGCCCCGGGACAGGGGGCTCGAAAAACTGTTTTTT	CASRSLPRDRGLEKLFF
TRBV27	-	-	TRBJ2-7	TGTGCCAGCTCCCCTCGTGGGGGGGCTTACGAGCAGTACTTC	CASSPRGGAYEQYF
TRBV27	-	-	TRBJ2-7	TGTGCCAGCAGTTTTCAGGGGAACCACGAGCAGTACTTC	CASSFQGNHEQYF
TRBV11-1	-	TRBD2	TRBJ2-5	TGTGCCAGCAGGTTAATCGGGGGCCTAGCGGGGGTCCAAGAGACCCAGTACTTC	CASRLIGGLAGVQETQYF
TRBV2	-	TRBD2	TRBJ2-3	TGTGCCAGCAGTGTTCTACTAGCGGGAGGCACAGATACGCAGTATTTT	CASSVLLAGGTDTQYF
TRBV11-2	-	TRBD2	TRBJ2-1	TGTGCCAGCAGCTTACGAAGCGGGGGGGCACACAATGAGCAGTTCTTC	CASSLRSGGAHNEQFF
TRBV6-6	-	TRBD1	TRBJ2-2	TGTGCCAGCAGCTCCGGCAGGACAGGGAACACCGGGGAGCTGTTTTTT	CASSSGRTGNTGELFF
TRBV9	-	TRBD2	TRBJ2-3	TGTGCCAGCAGCGGGCCCACTATTTGGGGGGGGGTAACAGATACGCAGTATTTT	CASSGPTIWGGVTDTQYF
TRBV7-8	-	TRBD2	TRBJ2-1	TGTGCCAGCAGCTTAAGGCTAGCGGGGGGCTCCTACAATGAGCAGTTCTTC	CASSLRLAGGSYNEQFF
TRBV2	-	-	TRBJ1-5	TGTGCCAGCATGGACACTAGCAATCAGCCCCAGCATTTT	CASMDTSNQPQHF
TRBV9	-	-	TRBJ1-1	TGTGCCAGCAGCGCTAGAGTAACGGACACTGAAGCTTTCTTT	CASSARVTDTEAFF
TRBV7-2	-	-	TRBJ2-2	TGTGCCAGCAGCGCCAGGGGAGCCGGGGAGCTGTTTTTT	CASSARGAGELFF